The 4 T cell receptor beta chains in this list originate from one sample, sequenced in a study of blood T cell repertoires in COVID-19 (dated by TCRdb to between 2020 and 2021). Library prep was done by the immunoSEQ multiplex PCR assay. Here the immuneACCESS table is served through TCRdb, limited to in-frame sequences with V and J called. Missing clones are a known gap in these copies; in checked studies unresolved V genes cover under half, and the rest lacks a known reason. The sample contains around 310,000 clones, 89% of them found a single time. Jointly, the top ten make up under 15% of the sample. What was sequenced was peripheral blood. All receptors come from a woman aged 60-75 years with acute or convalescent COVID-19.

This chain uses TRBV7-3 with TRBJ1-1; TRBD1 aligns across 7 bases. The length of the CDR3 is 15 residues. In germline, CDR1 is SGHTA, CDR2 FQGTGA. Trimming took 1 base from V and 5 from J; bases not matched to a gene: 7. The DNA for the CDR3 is TGTGCCAGCAGCTTAAAGGCGACAGGGAGAACTGAAGCTTTCTTT. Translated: CASSLKATGRTEAFF. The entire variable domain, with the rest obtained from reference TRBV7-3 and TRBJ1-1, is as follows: GAGVSQTPSNKVTEKGKYVELRCDPISGHTALYWYRQSLGQGPEFLIYFQGTGAADDSGLPNDRFFAVRPEGSVSTLKIQRTERGDSAVYLCASSLKATGRTEAFFGQGTRLTVV.

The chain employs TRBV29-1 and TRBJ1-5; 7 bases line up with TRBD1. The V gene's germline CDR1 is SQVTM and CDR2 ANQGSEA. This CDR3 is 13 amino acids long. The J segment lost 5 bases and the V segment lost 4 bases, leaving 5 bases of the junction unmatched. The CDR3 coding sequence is TGCAGCGTTGCAAAGGGGGCGGATCAGCCCCAGCATTTT. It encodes CSVAKGADQPQHF.

The CDR3 nucleotides are TGTGCCAGCACAGGACAAGACGGGTATGAGCAGTTCTTC. This translates into CASTGQDGYEQFF. The chain carries TRBV6-5 and TRBJ2-1; D is possibly TRBD1 (5 bases). Trimming stripped 7 bases from V and 8 bases from J, with 15 bases between. CDR1 and CDR2 from the germline V gene are MNHEY and SVGAGI. The CDR3 sequence is 13 residues long.

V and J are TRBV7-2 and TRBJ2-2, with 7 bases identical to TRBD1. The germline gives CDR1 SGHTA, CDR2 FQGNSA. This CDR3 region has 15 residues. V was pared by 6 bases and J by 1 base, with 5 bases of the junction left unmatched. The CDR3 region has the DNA TGTGCCAGCAGACCGACAGGGTGGAACACCGGGGAGCTGTTTTTT. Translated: CASRPTGWNTGELFF.